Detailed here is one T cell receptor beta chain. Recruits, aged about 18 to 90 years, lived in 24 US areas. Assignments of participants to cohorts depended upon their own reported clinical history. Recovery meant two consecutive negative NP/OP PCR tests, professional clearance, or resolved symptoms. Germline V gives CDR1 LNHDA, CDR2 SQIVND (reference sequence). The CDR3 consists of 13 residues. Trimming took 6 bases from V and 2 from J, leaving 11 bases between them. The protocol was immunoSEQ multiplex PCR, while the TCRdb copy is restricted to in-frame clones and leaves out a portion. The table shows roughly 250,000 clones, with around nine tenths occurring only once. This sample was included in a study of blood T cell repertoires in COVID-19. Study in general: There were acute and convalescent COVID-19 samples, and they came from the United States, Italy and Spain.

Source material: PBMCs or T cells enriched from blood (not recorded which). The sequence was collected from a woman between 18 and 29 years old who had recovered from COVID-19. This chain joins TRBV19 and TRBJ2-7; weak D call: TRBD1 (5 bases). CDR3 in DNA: TGTGCCAGTAGCCAGGTGACAGCCTACGAGCAGTACTTC. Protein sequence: CASSQVTAYEQYF.